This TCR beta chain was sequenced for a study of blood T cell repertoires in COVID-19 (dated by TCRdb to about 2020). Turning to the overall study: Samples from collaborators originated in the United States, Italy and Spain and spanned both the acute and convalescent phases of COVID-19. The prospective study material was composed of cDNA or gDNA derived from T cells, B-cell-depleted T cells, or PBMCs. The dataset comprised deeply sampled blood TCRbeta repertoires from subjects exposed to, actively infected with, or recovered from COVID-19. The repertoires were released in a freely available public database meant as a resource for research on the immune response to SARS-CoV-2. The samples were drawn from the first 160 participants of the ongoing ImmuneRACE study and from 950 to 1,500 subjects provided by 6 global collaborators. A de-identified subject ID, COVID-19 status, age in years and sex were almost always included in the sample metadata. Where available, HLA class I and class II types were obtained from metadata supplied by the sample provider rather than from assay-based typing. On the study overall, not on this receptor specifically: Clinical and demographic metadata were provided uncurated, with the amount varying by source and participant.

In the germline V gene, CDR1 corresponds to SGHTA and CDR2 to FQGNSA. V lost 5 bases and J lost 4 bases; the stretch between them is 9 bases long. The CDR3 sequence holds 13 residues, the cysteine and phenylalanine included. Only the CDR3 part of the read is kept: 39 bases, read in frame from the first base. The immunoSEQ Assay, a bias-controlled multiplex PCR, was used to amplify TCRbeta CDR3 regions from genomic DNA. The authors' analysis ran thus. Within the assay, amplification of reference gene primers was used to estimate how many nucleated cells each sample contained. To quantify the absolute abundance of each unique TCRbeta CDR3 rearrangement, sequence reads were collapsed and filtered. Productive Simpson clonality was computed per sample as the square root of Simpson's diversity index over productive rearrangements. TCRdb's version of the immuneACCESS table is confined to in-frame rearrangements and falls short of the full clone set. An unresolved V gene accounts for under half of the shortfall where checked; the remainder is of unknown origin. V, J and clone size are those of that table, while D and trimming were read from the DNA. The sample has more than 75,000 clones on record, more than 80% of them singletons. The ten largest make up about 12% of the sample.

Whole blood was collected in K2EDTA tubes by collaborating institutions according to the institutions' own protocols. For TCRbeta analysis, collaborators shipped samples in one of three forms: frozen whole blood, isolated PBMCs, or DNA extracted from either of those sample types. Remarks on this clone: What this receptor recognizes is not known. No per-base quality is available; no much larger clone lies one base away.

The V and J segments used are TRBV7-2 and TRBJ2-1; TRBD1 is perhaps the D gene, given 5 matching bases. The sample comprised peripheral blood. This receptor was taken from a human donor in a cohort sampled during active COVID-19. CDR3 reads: CASSIDRYNEQFF. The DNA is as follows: TGTGCCAGCAGCATTGACAGATACAATGAGCAGTTCTTC. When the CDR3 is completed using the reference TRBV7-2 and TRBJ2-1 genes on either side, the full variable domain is GAGVSQSPSNKVTEKGKDVELRCDPISGHTALYWYRQSLGQGLEFLIYFQGNSAPDKSGLPSDRFSAERTGGSVSTLTIQRTQQEDSAVYLCASSIDRYNEQFFGPGTRLTVL.